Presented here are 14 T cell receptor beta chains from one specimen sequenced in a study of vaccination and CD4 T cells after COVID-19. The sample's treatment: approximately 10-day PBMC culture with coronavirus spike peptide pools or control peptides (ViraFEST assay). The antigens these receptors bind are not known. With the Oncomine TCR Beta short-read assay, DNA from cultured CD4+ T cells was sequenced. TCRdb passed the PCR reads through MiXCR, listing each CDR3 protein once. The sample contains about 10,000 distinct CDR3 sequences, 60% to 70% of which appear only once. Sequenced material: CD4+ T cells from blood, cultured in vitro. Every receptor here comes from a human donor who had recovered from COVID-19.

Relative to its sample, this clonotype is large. CDR3 loop: CSANDRHEGDYGYTF. CDR3 nucleotide sequence: TGCAGTGCCAACGATCGACACGAGGGGGACTATGGCTACACCTTC. V gene TRBV20-1 combines with J gene TRBJ1-2; D is possibly TRBD1 (6 bases). Deletions cut 6 bases from V and 3 bases from J, with 20 bases between. Germline loops: CDR1 DFQATT, CDR2 SNEGSKA (reference sequence). CDR3 length: 15 residues.

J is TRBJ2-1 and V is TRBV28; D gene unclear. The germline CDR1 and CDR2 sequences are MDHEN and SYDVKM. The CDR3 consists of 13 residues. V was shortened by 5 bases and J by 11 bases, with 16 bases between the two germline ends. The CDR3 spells CASSTQAGKKQFF. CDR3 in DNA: TGTGCCAGCAGTACCCAAGCTGGGAAGAAGCAGTTCTTC.

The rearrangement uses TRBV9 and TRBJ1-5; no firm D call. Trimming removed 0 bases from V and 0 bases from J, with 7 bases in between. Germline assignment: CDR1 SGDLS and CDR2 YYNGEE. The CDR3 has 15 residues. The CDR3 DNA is TGTGCCAGCAGCGTAGAAGCAGATAGCAATCAGCCCCAGCATTTT. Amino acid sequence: CASSVEADSNQPQHF.

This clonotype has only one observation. The CDR3 sequence: CASSRLTGRVADTQYF. The CDR3 nucleotides read TGTGCCAGCAGCCGCCTGACAGGGAGGGTAGCAGATACGCAGTATTTT. The chain employs TRBV7-6 and TRBJ2-3; the D gene could be TRBD1 or TRBD2 (7 bases each). CDR3 length: 16 amino acids. CDR1 and CDR2 (germline): SGHVS, FNYEAQ. V lost 5 bases, J lost 4 bases, and 19 bases lay in between.

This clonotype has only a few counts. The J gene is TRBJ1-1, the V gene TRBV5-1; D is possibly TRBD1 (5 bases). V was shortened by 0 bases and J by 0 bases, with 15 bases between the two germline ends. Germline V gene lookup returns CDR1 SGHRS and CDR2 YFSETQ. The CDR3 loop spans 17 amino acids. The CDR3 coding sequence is TGCGCCAGCAGCTTGGCCCCGAGGGGAGGGGTGAACACTGAAGCTTTCTTT. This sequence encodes CASSLAPRGGVNTEAFF.

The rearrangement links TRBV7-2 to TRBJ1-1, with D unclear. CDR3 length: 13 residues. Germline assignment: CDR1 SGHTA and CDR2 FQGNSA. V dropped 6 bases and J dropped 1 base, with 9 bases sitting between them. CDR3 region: CASRYHRNTEAFF. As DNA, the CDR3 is TGTGCCAGCAGATATCACAGGAACACTGAAGCTTTCTTT. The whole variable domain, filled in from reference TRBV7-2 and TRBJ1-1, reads GAGVSQSPSNKVTEKGKDVELRCDPISGHTALYWYRQSLGQGLEFLIYFQGNSAPDKSGLPSDRFSAERTGGSVSTLTIQRTQQEDSAVYLCASRYHRNTEAFFGQGTRLTVV.

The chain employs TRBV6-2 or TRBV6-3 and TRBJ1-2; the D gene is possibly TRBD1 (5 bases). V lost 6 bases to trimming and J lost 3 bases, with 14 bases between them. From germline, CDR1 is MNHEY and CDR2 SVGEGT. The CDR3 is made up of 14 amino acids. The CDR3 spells CASRPTGTDYGYTF. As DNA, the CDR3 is TGTGCCAGCAGACCAACCGGGACGGACTATGGCTACACCTTC.

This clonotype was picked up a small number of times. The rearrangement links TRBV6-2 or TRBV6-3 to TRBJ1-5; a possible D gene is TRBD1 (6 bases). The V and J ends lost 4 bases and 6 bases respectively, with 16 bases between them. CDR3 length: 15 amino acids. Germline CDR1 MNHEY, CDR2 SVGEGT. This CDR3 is CASSSTGRSGQPQHF. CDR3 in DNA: TGTGCCAGCAGTTCAACAGGGAGATCCGGTCAGCCCCAGCATTTT.

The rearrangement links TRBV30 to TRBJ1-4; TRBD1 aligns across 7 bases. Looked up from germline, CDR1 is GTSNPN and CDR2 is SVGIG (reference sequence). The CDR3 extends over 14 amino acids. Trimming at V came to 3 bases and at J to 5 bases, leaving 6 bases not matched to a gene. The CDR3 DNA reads TGTGCCTGGAGCCAGGGACAGATGAATGAAAAACTGTTTTTT. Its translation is CAWSQGQMNEKLFF. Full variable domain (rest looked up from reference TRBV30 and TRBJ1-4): SQTIHQWPATLVQPVGSPLSLECTVEGTSNPNLYWYRQAAGRGLQLLFYSVGIGQISSEVPQNLSASRPQDRQFILSSKKLLLSDSGFYLCAWSQGQMNEKLFFGSGTQLSVL.

The CDR3 coding sequence is TGCAGTGCTAGAGATCAGCCGAGGGGACTAGCGGGAGGCGAGCAGTTCTTC. It translates to CSARDQPRGLAGGEQFF. This chain uses TRBV20-1 with TRBJ2-1; 15 bases align to TRBD2. The junction had 10 bases not matched to a gene; V was cut back by 0 bases and J by 10 bases. The CDR3 has 17 amino acids. Germline CDR1 is DFQATT and CDR2 is SNEGSKA (reference sequence).

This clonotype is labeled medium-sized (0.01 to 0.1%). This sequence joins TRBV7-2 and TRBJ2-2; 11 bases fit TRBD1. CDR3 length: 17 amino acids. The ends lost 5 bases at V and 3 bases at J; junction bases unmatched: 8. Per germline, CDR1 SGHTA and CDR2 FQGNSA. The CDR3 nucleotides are TGTGCCAGCAGCACCAACCGGGACAGGGGGTACACCGGGGAGCTGTTTTTT. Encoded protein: CASSTNRDRGYTGELFF.

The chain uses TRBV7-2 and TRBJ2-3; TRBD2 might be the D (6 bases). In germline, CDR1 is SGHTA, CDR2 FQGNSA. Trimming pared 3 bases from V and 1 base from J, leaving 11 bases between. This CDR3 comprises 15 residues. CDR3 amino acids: CASSLDGGGTDTQYF. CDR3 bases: TGTGCCAGCAGCTTGGACGGGGGAGGCACAGATACGCAGTATTTT.

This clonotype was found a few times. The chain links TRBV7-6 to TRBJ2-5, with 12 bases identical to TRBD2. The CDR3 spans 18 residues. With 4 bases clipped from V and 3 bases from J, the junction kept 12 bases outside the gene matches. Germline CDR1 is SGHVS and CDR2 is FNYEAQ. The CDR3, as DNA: TGTGCCAGCAGCTCCCTGCCTAGCGGGGGGGCGAGGGAAGAGACCCAGTACTTC. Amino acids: CASSSLPSGGAREETQYF.

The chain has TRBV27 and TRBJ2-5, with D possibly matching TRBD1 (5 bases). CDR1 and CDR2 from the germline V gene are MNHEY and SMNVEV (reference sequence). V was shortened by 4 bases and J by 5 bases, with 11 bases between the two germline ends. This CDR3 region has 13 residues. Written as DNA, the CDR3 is TGTGCCAGCAGTTGGCAGGGTGGTGAGACCCAGTACTTC. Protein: CASSWQGGETQYF.